This TCR beta chain was captured by sequencing in a study of T cell responses to AZD1222 COVID-19 vaccine. Study-level background: Samples with a second dose at about 4 or about 12 weeks were pooled together. Study results and caveats: Most donors were white British and more were female, and clonal diversity was possibly underestimated.

The V end lost 0 bases, the J end lost 12 bases, and 17 bases lay between the germline ends. Germline V gene lookup returns CDR1 LNHNV and CDR2 YYDKDF (reference sequence). This CDR3 has 14 residues. Data came from immunoSEQ multiplex PCR; TCRdb stores just in-frame clones and leaves some out. The sample lists some 130,000 clones; 80% to 90% were seen once. Notes on this clone: Its antigen is still unknown.

The V and J genes are TRBV15 and TRBJ1-1; D might be TRBD1 (5 bases). The sequences come from peripheral blood, collected on day 0 of AZD1222 vaccination. This TCR was recovered from an adult in good health. The CDR3 reads CATSRDFSQGETFF. CDR3 nucleotides: TGTGCCACCAGCAGAGATTTTTCCCAGGGCGAGACTTTCTTT.